These 10 T cell receptor beta chains share one sample of origin, sequenced in a study of blood T cell repertoires in COVID-19 (dated by TCRdb to about 2020). The library relied on the immunoSEQ multiplex PCR assay. TCRdb re-hosts the immuneACCESS table, in-frame sequences only. Its copies lack some clones; in the studies checked, an unresolved V gene accounts for under half of them, and the cause for the rest is not known. The sample table shows about 160,000 clones, and roughly 88% are seen once. More than 6.5% of the sample belongs to the ten largest clones. Sequenced material: PBMCs or T cells enriched from blood (not recorded which). The receptors stem from a woman aged 45-65 years who had recovered from COVID-19.

V usage is TRBV10-3 and J usage is TRBJ1-5, with 10 bases fitting TRBD1. Per germline, CDR1 ENHRY and CDR2 SYGVKD. This CDR3 spans 14 amino acids. V lost 8 bases to trimming and J lost 7 bases; unmatched junction nucleotides: 8. The CDR3 DNA reads as TGTGCCATCCGCCAGACAGGGGGCGGACAGCCCCAGCATTTT. As protein: CAIRQTGGGQPQHF.

This clone was seen once. This chain uses TRBV7-6 with TRBJ2-1; TRBD1 aligns across 7 bases. Trimming at V came to 5 bases and at J to 2 bases, leaving 9 bases not matched to a gene. Germline CDR1 is SGHVS and CDR2 is FNYEAQ. CDR3 length: 16 amino acids. The CDR3 nucleotides are TGTGCCAGCAGCCCGAGCTCGGGACAGACCTACAATGAGCAGTTCTTC. The encoded protein is CASSPSSGQTYNEQFF.

The chain joins TRBV10-3 to TRBJ1-5; no reliable D call. Germline V gene lookup returns CDR1 ENHRY and CDR2 SYGVKD. CDR3 length: 14 residues. The germline V and J ends were trimmed by 6 bases and 1 base, with 10 bases remaining between them. This CDR3 reads CAIRAERSNQPQHF. Here the CDR3 DNA reads TGTGCCATCAGGGCCGAGAGGAGCAATCAGCCCCAGCATTTT.

The chain is built from TRBV9 and TRBJ2-7; possibly TRBD1 for D (5 bases). The ends were cut back, 4 bases at V and 1 base at J, with 15 bases in the middle. CDR1 is SGDLS and CDR2 is YYNGEE in the germline V gene. The CDR3 contains 15 residues. The CDR3 reads CASSPTGSRSYEQYF. The CDR3 DNA reads TGTGCCAGCAGCCCCACAGGTTCCCGTTCCTACGAGCAGTACTTC.

The chain is built from TRBV27 and TRBJ2-7, with 7 bases matching TRBD2. CDR1 is MNHEY and CDR2 is SMNVEV in the germline V gene (reference sequence). The CDR3 is made up of 16 amino acids. The V segment lost 0 bases and the J segment 4 bases; nucleotides outside the gene matches: 9. The CDR3 loop is CASSLSRGRVEYEQYF. The CDR3 nucleotides are TGTGCCAGCAGTTTATCACGGGGGAGGGTAGAGTACGAGCAGTACTTC.

V and J are TRBV6-2 or TRBV6-3 and TRBJ1-2, with D hard to call. The CDR3 length is 14 residues. The V end lost 1 base, the J end lost 8 bases, and 14 bases lay between the germline ends. Germline assignment: CDR1 MNHEY and CDR2 SVGEGT. DNA for the CDR3: TGTGCCAGCAGTTACTTCACGGATGGAGAGGGCTACACCTTC. Protein: CASSYFTDGEGYTF.

The chain carries TRBV5-1 and TRBJ1-1, with D perhaps TRBD1 (5 bases). Between the trimmed V and J ends, which lost 2 bases and 10 bases, there was a span of 12 bases. CDR3 size: 12 residues. The germline CDR1 and CDR2 sequences are SGHRS and YFSETQ. CDR3 in DNA: TGCGCCAGCAGCTTCACGGGGACTTTAGCTTTCTTT. The encoded protein is CASSFTGTLAFF.

The genes are TRBV5-4 and TRBJ1-6; 10 bases align to TRBD1. Germline V CDR1 and CDR2: SGHNT, YYREEE (reference sequence). The CDR3 is made up of 15 amino acids. Trimming cost V 4 bases and J 10 bases; bases outside gene matches: 8. The CDR3 coding sequence is TGTGCCAGCAGCCTACCCGGGACAGGGGTCTCACCCCTCCACTTT. It codes for CASSLPGTGVSPLHF.

The gene calls are TRBV9 and TRBJ2-2; 10 bases map to TRBD2. V trimming: 4 bases; J trimming: 9 bases; junction bases outside the gene matches: 12. The V gene's germline CDR1 is SGDLS and CDR2 YYNGEE. The CDR3 sequence is 16 residues long. In DNA form, the CDR3 reads TGTGCCAGCAGCACCCTAGCGGGGGCCGGTATGCGGGAGCTGTTTTTT. As protein: CASSTLAGAGMRELFF.

The chain couples TRBV5-4 to TRBJ2-5, with 9 bases fitting TRBD1. Germline V gives CDR1 SGHNT, CDR2 YYREEE (reference sequence). The CDR3 is 16 amino acids. The trim removed 4 bases at V and 5 bases at J, leaving 12 bases unmatched. The CDR3 loop reads CASSQGQGNAQETQYF. CDR3 bases: TGTGCCAGCAGCCAGGGACAGGGTAACGCTCAGGAGACCCAGTACTTC.